This T cell receptor beta chain stems from a study of TIL therapy for anti-PD-1-resistant metastatic lung cancer. As for the study in general: Patients then received nivolumab; progressors got lymphodepletion, TIL and IL-2. Patients had a median age of nearly 55 years (range about 35-85). A few tumors were EGFR-mutant and two were ALK-rearranged. By whole-exome sequencing, median non-synonymous tumor mutation burden was approximately 1.4 mutations per megabase.

This clone was seen once. This was the immunoSEQ v3 assay. Sequenced by immunoSEQ multiplex PCR; TCRdb stores in-frame clones only, minus some. The repertoire holds roughly 57,000 clones, with roughly four fifths as singletons. Time point specified: pre-treatment sample, taken before nivolumab and TIL therapy. The CDR3 contains 12 residues. The V end was cut by 0 bases, the J end by 6 bases, with 1 base between. Per germline, CDR1 SGHRS and CDR2 YFSETQ. This clonotype was obtained from a person aged 25 to 79 with non-small cell lung cancer. Material: blood, obtained at baseline. The chain links TRBV5-1 to TRBJ1-6; unclear D gene. The CDR3, as DNA: TGCGCCAGCAGCTTGGCTAATTCACCCCTCCACTTT. It translates to CASSLANSPLHF.